Described below is a single T cell receptor beta chain sequence and its context. Its antigen is undetermined. The source of the sample is a study of cytomegalovirus exposure and HLA in healthy donors. Primers included in the PCR were 60 Vbeta and 13 Jbeta primers. The authors' processing: Among the unique TCR beta chains that a later analysis counted, about 85 million in all, 9.5 million to 11 million were shared. Only in-frame clones appear in the TCRdb table, and some are missing; sequencing was by immunoSEQ multiplex PCR. V, J and clone size reflect that table, while D and trimming were determined from the DNA. The repertoire holds 150,000 to 200,000 clones, roughly 85% seen once, with under 3% in the top ten. The V segment lost 5 bases and the J segment 7 bases; nucleotides outside the gene matches: 11. This CDR3 spans 15 amino acids. Germline V gene data show CDR1 as LNHDA and CDR2 as SQIVND (reference sequence).

Notes on the study in general: Accurate predictions that matched the HLA-A and HLA-B alleles of most subjects were reportedly made from TCR beta sequences. Association of a missense DCLRE1C variant with TCR beta V- and J-gene trimming was reported in a later analysis. Most TCR sequences proved rare, with some public TCRs found in many donors.

The chain couples TRBV19 to TRBJ2-1, with 7 bases lining up with TRBD2. What was sequenced was PBMCs. The sequence came from a woman between 45 and 65 years old in good health and CMV-seronegative. The CDR3 spells CASSLGLLPTNEQFF. CDR3 DNA sequence: TGTGCCAGTAGTTTGGGACTACTCCCGACAAATGAGCAGTTCTTC.